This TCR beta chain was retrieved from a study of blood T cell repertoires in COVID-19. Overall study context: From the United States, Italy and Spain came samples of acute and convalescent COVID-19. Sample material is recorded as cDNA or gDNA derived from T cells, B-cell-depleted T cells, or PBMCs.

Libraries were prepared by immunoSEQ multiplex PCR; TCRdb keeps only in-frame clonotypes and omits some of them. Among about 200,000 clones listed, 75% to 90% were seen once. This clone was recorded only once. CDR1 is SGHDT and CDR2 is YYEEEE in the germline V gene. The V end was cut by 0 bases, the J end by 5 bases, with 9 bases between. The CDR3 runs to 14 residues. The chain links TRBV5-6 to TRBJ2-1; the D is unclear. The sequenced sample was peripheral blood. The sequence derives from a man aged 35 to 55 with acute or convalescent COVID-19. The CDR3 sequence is CASSLVSSNNEQFF. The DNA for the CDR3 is TGTGCCAGCAGCTTGGTGTCCTCTAACAATGAGCAGTTCTTC.